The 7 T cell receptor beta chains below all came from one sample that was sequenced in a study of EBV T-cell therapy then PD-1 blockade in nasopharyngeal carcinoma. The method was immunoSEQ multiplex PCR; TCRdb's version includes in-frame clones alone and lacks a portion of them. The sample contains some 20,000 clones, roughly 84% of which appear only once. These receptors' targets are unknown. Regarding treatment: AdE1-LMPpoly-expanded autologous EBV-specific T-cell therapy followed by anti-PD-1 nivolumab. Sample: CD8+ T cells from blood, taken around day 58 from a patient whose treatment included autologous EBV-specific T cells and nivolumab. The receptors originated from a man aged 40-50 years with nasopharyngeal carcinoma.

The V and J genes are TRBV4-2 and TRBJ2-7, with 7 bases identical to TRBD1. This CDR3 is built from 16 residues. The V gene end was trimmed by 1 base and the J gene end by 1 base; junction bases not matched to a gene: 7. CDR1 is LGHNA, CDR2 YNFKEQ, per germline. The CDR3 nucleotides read TGTGCCAGCAGCCAAGGCGTCGGGGACAGTTCCTACGAGCAGTACTTC. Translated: CASSQGVGDSSYEQYF.

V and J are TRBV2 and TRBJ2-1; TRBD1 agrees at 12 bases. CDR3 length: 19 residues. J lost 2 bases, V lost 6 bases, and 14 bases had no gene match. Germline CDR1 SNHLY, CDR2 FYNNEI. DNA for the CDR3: TGTGCCAGCAGGGATCTGGGACAGGGGGCTAGGTCTCCCTACAATGAGCAGTTCTTC. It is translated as CASRDLGQGARSPYNEQFF.

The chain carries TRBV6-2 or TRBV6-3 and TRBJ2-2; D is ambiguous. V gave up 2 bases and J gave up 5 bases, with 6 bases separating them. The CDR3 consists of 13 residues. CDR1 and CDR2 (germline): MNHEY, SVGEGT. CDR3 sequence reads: CASSYKETGELFF. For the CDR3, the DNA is TGTGCCAGCAGTTACAAGGAGACCGGGGAGCTGTTTTTT.

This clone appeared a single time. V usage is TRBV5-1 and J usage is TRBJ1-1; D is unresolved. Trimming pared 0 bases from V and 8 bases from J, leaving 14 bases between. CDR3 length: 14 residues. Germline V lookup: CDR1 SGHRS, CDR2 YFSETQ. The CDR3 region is CASSLGRGRREAFF. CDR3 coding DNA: TGCGCCAGCAGCTTGGGCCGAGGCCGGCGAGAAGCTTTCTTT.

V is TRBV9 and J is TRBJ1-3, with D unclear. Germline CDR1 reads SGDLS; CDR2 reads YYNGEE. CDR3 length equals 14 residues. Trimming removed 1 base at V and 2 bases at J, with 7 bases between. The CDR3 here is CASSVTDAGNTIYF. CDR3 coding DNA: TGTGCCAGCAGCGTAACAGATGCTGGAAACACCATATATTTT.

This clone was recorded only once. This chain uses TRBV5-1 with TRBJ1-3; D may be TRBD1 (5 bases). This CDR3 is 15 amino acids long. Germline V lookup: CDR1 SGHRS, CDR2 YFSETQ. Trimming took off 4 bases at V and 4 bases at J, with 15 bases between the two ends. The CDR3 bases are TGCGCCAGCAGCGCGGGACTGATGTCCGGAAACACCATATATTTT. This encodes CASSAGLMSGNTIYF.

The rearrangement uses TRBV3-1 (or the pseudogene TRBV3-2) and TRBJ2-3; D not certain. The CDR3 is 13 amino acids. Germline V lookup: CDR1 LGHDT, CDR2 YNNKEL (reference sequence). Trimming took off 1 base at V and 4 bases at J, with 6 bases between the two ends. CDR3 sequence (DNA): TGTGCCAGCAGCCAAGTTAGCCCAGATACGCAGTATTTT. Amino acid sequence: CASSQVSPDTQYF.